This TCR beta chain originates from a study of T cell repertoires in cytomegalovirus infection. The CDR3 runs to 16 residues. In germline, CDR1 is LGHNT, CDR2 FRNRAP. V was shortened by 2 bases and J by 2 bases, with 14 bases between the two germline ends. TCRdb called the reads again in MiXCR, with one record for every CDR3 protein. The data hold 700,000 to 950,000 distinct CDR3 sequences, with roughly 33% observed a single time. As concerns this clonotype: Its antigen is as yet unknown.

Sample: cultured CD8+ T cells from PBMCs, taken from culture after CMV antigen stimulation. The V and J genes are TRBV12-5 and TRBJ2-3, with D perhaps given as TRBD1 or TRBD2 (5 bases each). The TCR sequence derives from a human donor in good health (CMV status not recorded). Some clones in this sample may be carry-over from other donors' samples. Written as DNA, the CDR3 is TGTGCTAGTGGTTTGAGGGGCCCTAGCCTCACAGATACGCAGTATTTT. This translates into CASGLRGPSLTDTQYF.